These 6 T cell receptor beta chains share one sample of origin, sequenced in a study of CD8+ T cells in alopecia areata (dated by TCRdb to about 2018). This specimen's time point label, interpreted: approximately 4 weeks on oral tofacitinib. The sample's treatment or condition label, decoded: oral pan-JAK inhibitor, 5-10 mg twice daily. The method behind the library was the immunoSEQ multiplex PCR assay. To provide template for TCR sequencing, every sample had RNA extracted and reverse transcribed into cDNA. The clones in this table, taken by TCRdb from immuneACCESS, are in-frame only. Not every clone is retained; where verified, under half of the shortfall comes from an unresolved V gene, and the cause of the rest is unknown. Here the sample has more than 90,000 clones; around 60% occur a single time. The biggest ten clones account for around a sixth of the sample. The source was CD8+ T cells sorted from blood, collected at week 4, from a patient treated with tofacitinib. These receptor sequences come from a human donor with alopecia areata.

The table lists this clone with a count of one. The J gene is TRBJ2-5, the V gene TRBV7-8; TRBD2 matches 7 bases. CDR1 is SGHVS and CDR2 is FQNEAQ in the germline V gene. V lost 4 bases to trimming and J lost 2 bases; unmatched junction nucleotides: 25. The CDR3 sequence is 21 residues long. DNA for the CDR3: TGTGCCAGCAGCTACCCCCGCTCGACCAGCGGGGCAAGGTGGCTTCAAGAGACCCAGTACTTC. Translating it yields CASSYPRSTSGARWLQETQYF.

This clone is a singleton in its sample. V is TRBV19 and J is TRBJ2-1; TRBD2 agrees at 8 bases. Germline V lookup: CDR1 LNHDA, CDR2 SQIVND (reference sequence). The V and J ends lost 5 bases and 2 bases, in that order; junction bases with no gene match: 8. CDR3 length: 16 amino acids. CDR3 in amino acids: CASSDYSGNPYNEQFF. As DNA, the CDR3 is TGTGCCAGTAGTGACTATAGCGGGAATCCCTACAATGAGCAGTTCTTC.

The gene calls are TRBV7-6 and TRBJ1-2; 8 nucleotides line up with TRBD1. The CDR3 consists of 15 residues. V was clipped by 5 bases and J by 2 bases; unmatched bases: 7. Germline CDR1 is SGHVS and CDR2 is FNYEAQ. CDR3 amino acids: CASSARQGRNYGYTF. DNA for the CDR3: TGTGCCAGCAGCGCCAGACAGGGGCGGAACTATGGCTACACCTTC. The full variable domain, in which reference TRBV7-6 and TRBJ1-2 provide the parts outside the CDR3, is GAGVSQSPRYKVTKRGQDVALRCDPISGHVSLYWYRQALGQGPEFLTYFNYEAQQDKSGLPNDRFSAERPEGSISTLTIQRTEQRDSAMYRCASSARQGRNYGYTFGSGTRLTVV.

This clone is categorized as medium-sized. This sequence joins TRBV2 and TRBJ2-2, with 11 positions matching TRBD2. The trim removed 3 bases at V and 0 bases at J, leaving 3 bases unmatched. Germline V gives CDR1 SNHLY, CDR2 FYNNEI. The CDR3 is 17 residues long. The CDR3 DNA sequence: TGTGCCAGCAGTGACCTACTAGCGGGGGCGAACACCGGGGAGCTGTTTTTT. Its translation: CASSDLLAGANTGELFF. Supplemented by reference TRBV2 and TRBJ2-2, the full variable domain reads EPEVTQTPSHQVTQMGQEVILRCVPISNHLYFYWYRQILGQKVEFLVSFYNNEISEKSEIFDDQFSVERPDGSNFTLKIRSTKLEDSAMYFCASSDLLAGANTGELFFGEGSRLTVL.

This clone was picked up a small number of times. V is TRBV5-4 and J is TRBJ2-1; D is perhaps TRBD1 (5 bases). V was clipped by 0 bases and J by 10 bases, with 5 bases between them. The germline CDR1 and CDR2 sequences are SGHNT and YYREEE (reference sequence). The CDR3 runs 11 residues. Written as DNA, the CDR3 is TGTGCCAGCAGCTTGGGACAGGAGCAGTTCTTC. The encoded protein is CASSLGQEQFF.

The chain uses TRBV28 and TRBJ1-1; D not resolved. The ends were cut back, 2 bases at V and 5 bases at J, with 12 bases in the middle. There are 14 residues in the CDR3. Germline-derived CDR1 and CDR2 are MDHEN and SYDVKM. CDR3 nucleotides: TGTGCCAGCAGTTTAACCCGGGCCGGGACTGAAGCTTTCTTT. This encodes CASSLTRAGTEAFF. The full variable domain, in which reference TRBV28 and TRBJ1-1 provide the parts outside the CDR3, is DVKVTQSSRYLVKRTGEKVFLECVQDMDHENMFWYRQDPGLGLRLIYFSYDVKMKEKGDIPEGYSVSREKKERFSLILESASTNQTSMYLCASSLTRAGTEAFFGQGTRLTVV.